This is a list of T cell receptor beta chains from one sample in a study of T cells after somatic rescue of genetic block. Here immunoSEQ multiplex PCR was the method, and the copy in TCRdb shows in-frame clones only, minus some. This sample has 110,000 or so clones; 75% to 95% occur once, and the top ten carry 1.4% to 1.5%. Sequencing input: peripheral blood mononuclear cells (PBMCs). These TCRs come from a young woman. Each CDR3 is given with its conserved first and last residue. A D gene is named only where the DNA matches it firmly. A row's size may be missing; if present it is once, few, many or a size class.

d_call: TRBD1
clone_size: NA
v_call: TRBV2
j_call: TRBJ2-2
cdr3_aa: CAGGQEYGELFF
cdr3_nt: TGTGCCGGGGGACAGGAGTACGGGGAGCTGTTTTTT

d_call: NA
clone_size: NA
v_call: TRBV18
j_call: TRBJ2-7
cdr3_aa: CASSWDGAYEQYF
cdr3_nt: TGTGCCAGCTCTTGGGACGGCGCCTACGAGCAGTACTTC

d_call: NA
clone_size: NA
v_call: TRBV9
j_call: TRBJ1-1
cdr3_aa: CASSLRVGGNTEAFF
cdr3_nt: TGTGCCAGCAGCCTTCGGGTAGGCGGGAACACTGAAGCTTTCTTT

d_call: NA
clone_size: NA
v_call: TRBV2
j_call: TRBJ1-4
cdr3_aa: CASTYSREGKLFF
cdr3_nt: TGTGCCAGCACCTACTCTCGGGAGGGAAAACTGTTTTTT

d_call: TRBD2
clone_size: NA
v_call: TRBV19
j_call: TRBJ2-7
cdr3_aa: CASRAGGYEQYF
cdr3_nt: TGTGCCAGTAGGGCGGGAGGATACGAGCAGTACTTC

d_call: NA
clone_size: NA
v_call: TRBV23-1
j_call: TRBJ1-5
cdr3_aa: CASKLQGRGQPQHF
cdr3_nt: TGCGCCAGCAAGTTACAAGGGAGAGGTCAGCCCCAGCATTTT

d_call: NA
clone_size: NA
v_call: TRBV4-3
j_call: TRBJ2-2
cdr3_aa: CASSPGLVTGELFF
cdr3_nt: TGCGCCAGCAGTCCGGGACTCGTAACCGGGGAGCTGTTTTTT

d_call: NA
clone_size: once
v_call: TRBV7-6
j_call: TRBJ2-1
cdr3_aa: CASSLLDRGPNEQFF
cdr3_nt: TGTGCCAGCAGCTTACTGGACAGAGGTCCCAATGAGCAGTTCTTC

d_call: NA
clone_size: NA
v_call: TRBV27
j_call: TRBJ2-3
cdr3_aa: CASSFRQGGVYTQYF
cdr3_nt: TGTGCCAGCAGTTTCCGACAGGGCGGGGTTTATACGCAGTATTTT

d_call: TRBD2
clone_size: NA
v_call: TRBV9
j_call: TRBJ2-1
cdr3_aa: CASSPDSGSSYNEQFF
cdr3_nt: TGTGCCAGCAGCCCAGATAGCGGGAGTTCCTACAATGAGCAGTTCTTC

d_call: NA
clone_size: NA
v_call: TRBV9
j_call: TRBJ1-4
cdr3_aa: CASSAERTLRFTTNEKLFF
cdr3_nt: TGTGCCAGCAGCGCCGAAAGGACACTCAGGTTTACAACTAATGAAAAACTGTTTTTT

d_call: NA
clone_size: NA
v_call: TRBV15
j_call: TRBJ2-7
cdr3_aa: CATSRISGERRYEQYF
cdr3_nt: TGTGCCACCAGCAGGATATCGGGCGAACGGCGCTACGAGCAGTACTTC

d_call: TRBD2
clone_size: NA
v_call: TRBV4-1
j_call: TRBJ2-1
cdr3_aa: CASSLVRVTSLGNEQFF
cdr3_nt: TGCGCCAGCAGCCTCGTACGAGTGACTAGCTTAGGGAATGAGCAGTTCTTC

d_call: NA
clone_size: NA
v_call: TRBV7-2
j_call: TRBJ2-7
cdr3_aa: CASSLKQGGEQYF
cdr3_nt: TGTGCCAGCAGCTTAAAGCAGGGAGGCGAGCAGTACTTC

d_call: NA
clone_size: NA
v_call: TRBV5-1
j_call: TRBJ2-5
cdr3_aa: CASSLSGFGETQYF
cdr3_nt: TGCGCCAGCAGCTTGTCAGGTTTCGGGGAGACCCAGTACTTC

d_call: TRBD2
clone_size: NA
v_call: TRBV11-3
j_call: TRBJ2-3
cdr3_aa: CASSLLAGGRGTQYF
cdr3_nt: TGTGCCAGCAGCTTACTAGCGGGGGGTCGCGGTACGCAGTATTTT